This TCR beta chain is from a study of blood T cells in healthy people across ages. Study information: About one barcoded beta molecule per two T cells was the capture yield of template switching.

Through a sample-barcoded 5' primer and a J-beta primer mix, a second PCR was run for roughly 6 to 11 cycles. TCRdb re-derived calls from the 5' RACE reads in MiXCR, one entry per CDR3 protein. The sample lists 1.5 million to 2 million distinct CDR3 sequences; 28% were seen once. Healthy Caucasian individuals from Russia aged about 6 to 95 were enrolled as donors. Researchers isolated at least 6.5 million PBMCs per sample. The CDR3 totals 13 residues. Unmatched junction bases numbered 5, after V lost 5 bases and J lost 7 bases. The germline V gene has CDR1 SGHRS and CDR2 YFSETQ. Comment on this clonotype: Its antigen is not known.

General study points: Researchers judged that diversity estimates from one million T cells fell short of true values.

The sequence derives from a woman aged 25 to 39 in good health. The chain employs TRBV5-1 and TRBJ1-5; TRBD1 matches 8 bases. Sequenced material: blood. CDR3 bases: TGCGCCAGCAGGACAGGGGAAAACCAGCCCCAGCATTTT. The encoded protein is CASRTGENQPQHF.